This T cell receptor (beta chain) is from a study of T cell repertoires in cytomegalovirus infection (dated by TCRdb to between 2017 and 2020). For context, the study as a whole: Donor HLA type was relevant to the analysis, because carriage of CMV infection together with the matching HLA type was indicated by public TCR beta signatures.

The sequencing machine was an Illumina HiSeq 1500. Clones were called with MiXCR by TCRdb after fastp trimmed the public reads at Q25, and only in-frame beta chains were retained. Every entry covers one CDR3 protein and lists the most common genes and DNA from its rows. For this sample there are over 300,000 distinct CDR3 sequences; about 17% appear just once. The ten largest clones take up about 12% of the sample. This clonotype has ten or more counts. The antigen it binds to is not known. Base qualities are missing; no much larger clone stands one base away. From V the trimming removes 0 bases and from J it removes 0 bases, while the gene matches leave 3 bases of the junction unaccounted for. Measured from the cysteine to the phenylalanine, the CDR3 is 16 residues long. Only the CDR3 DNA stays, 48 bases, in frame from base 1. Based on the germline V gene, the CDR1 and CDR2 sequences are MGHRA and YSYEKL.

What the work shows at the level of the full study, not this receptor alone: Carriers of CMV infection plus the relevant HLA type were discriminated by the cumulative frequency of public TCR beta family members in the study cohort and in an independent approximately 360-donor cohort. The ex vivo response was dominated by HLA-C-restricted CMV-specific TCR beta clonotypes, and the single most frequent clonotype in two of eight donors was supplied by these HLA-C-restricted clonotypes.

Material: PBMCs. This TCR was sampled from a human donor in good health (CMV status not recorded). Some clones in this sample may be carry-over from other donors' samples. Here the chain combines TRBV4-1 and TRBJ2-5; 8 central nucleotides agree with TRBD2. The CDR3 in this case is CASSQDSGGYQETQYF. The sequence in DNA is TGCGCCAGCAGCCAAGACAGCGGGGGATACCAAGAGACCCAGTACTTC.